This T cell receptor beta chain was identified in a study of blood T cells in healthy people across ages. Study as a whole: About one barcoded beta molecule per two T cells was the capture yield of template switching.

It was with a sample-barcoded 5' primer and a J-beta primer mix that a second PCR of about 6 to 12 cycles was run. Unique molecular identifiers of 12 random nucleotides labeled each cDNA. At least 2.5 million CDR3-containing paired-end reads were obtained per sample. Each CDR3 protein is one row after TCRdb ran MiXCR on the 5' RACE reads. Here the sample spans approximately 1,700,000 distinct CDR3 sequences, about two fifths being singletons. The CDR3 contains 14 residues. Trimming at V came to 6 bases and at J to 7 bases, leaving 6 bases not matched to a gene. Germline CDR1 reads LGHDT; CDR2 reads YNNKEL (reference sequence).

The origin of this receptor is a human donor in good health. The chain combines TRBV3-1 with TRBJ2-1; TRBD1 agrees at 10 bases. Sequencing was done on a sample of blood. The CDR3 loop reads CASSPKGQGNEQFF. CDR3 nucleotide sequence: TGTGCCAGCAGTCCGAAGGGACAGGGGAATGAGCAGTTCTTC.